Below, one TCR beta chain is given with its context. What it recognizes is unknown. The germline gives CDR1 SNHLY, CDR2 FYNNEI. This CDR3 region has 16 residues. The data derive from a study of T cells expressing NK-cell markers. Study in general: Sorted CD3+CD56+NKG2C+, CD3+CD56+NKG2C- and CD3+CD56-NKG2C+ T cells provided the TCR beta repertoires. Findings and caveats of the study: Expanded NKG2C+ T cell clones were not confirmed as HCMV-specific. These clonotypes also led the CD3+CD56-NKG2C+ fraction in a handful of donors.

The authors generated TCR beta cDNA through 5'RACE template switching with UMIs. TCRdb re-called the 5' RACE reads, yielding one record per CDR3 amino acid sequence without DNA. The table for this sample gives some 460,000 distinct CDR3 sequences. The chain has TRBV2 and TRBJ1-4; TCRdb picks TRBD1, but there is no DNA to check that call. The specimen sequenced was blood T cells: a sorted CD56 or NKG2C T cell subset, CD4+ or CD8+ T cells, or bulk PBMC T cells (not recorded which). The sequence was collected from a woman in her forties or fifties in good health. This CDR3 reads CASSERDRRFSEKLFF.